The rows below give T cell receptor beta chains drawn from one sample of a study of blood T cells in healthy people across ages. TCRdb analysed the 5' RACE reads with MiXCR anew, one entry per CDR3 protein. The table lists some 800,000 distinct CDR3 sequences, around 25% of them singletons. In addition, the sample was reused for a study of T cells of mothers and their children.

Source material: blood. These receptors were collected from a boy aged 10-17 years in good health. Each CDR3 is given with its conserved first and last residue. Size tells how often a clone was seen (once, few, many) or the class of an expanded clone, and some rows leave it out.

V gene	J gene	clone size	CDR3 protein
TRBV25-1	TRBJ2-5	few	CASRNVRALIF
TRBV18	TRBJ1-1	.	CASSSDGTTEAFF
TRBV9	.	few	CASSVAPTSQETQYF
TRBV7-2	TRBJ1-4	few	CASSLAGAVGEKLFF
TRBV7-2	TRBJ1-6	many	CASSFRGGESPLHF
TRBV7-6	TRBJ1-6	.	CASSLVAGPSPLHF
TRBV28	TRBJ2-4	.	CASNIGGEIKNIQYF
TRBV20-1	TRBJ2-5	.	CSARLAGSFLQTQYF
TRBV20-1	.	.	CSASSGDEQFF
TRBV6-5	TRBJ2-1	.	CASVLRDGRYNEQFF
TRBV20-1	TRBJ2-5	few	CSAREVGQETQYF
TRBV7-9	TRBJ2-3	few	CASKSGVIGDTQYF
TRBV20-1	TRBJ2-4	.	CSAVENIQYF
TRBV7-2	TRBJ2-3	.	CASSLALAGPTDTQYF
TRBV2	TRBJ2-1	many	CASKLEGSSYNEQFF
TRBV27	TRBJ1-1	many	CASSLRSDTEAFF